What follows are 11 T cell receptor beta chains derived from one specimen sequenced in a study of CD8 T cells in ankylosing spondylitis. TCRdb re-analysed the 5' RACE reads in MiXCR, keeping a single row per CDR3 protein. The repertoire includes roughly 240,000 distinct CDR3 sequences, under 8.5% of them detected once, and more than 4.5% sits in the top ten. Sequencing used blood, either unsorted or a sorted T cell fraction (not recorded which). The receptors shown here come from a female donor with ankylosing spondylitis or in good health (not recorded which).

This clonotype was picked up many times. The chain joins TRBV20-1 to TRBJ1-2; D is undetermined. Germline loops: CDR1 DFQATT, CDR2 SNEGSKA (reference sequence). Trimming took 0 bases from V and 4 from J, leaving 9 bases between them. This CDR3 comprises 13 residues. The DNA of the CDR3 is TGCAGTGCTAGAGAGGCCAGGACCTATGGCTACACCTTC. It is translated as CSAREARTYGYTF.

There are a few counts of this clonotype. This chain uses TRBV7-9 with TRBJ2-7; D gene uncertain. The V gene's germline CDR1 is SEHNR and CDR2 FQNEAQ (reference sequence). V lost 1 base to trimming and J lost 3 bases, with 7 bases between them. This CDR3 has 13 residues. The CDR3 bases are TGTGCCAGCAGCTTAGGGGCCGACTACGAGCAGTACTTC. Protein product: CASSLGADYEQYF.

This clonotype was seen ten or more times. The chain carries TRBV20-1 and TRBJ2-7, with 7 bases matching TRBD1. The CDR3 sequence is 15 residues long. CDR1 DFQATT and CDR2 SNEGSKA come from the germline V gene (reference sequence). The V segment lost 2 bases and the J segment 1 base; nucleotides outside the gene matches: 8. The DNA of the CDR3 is TGCAGTGCTAGACTAGGACAGGTAGAATCCTACGAGCAGTACTTC. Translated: CSARLGQVESYEQYF.

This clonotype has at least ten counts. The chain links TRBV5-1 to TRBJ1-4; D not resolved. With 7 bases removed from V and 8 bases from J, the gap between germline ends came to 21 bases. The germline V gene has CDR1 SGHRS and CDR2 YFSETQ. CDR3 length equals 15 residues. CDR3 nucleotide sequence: TGCGCCAGCCGTGAGGAGATCAGTACAGACGAAAAACTGTTTTTT. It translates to CASREEISTDEKLFF.

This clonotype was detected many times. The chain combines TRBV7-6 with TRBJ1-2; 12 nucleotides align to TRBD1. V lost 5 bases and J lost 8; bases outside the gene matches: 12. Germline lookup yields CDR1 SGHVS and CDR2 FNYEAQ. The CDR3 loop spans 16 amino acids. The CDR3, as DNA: TGTGCCAGCAGCCCCTCTCCGGGACAGGGGGCAGGAGGCTACACCTTC. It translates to CASSPSPGQGAGGYTF.

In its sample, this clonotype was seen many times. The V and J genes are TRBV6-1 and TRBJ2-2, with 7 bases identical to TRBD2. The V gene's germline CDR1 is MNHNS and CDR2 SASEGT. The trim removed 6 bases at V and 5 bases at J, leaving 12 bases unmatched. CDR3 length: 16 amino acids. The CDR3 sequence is CASRLHGGGRTGELFF. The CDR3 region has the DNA TGTGCCAGCAGGCTACATGGGGGGGGGAGGACCGGGGAGCTGTTTTTT.

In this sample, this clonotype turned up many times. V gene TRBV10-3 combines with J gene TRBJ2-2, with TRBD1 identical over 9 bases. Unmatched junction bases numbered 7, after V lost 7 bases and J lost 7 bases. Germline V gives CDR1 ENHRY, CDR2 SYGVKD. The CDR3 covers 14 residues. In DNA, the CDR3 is TGTGCCATCACCGGGACAGGGATGGTCGGGGAGCTGTTTTTT. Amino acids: CAITGTGMVGELFF.

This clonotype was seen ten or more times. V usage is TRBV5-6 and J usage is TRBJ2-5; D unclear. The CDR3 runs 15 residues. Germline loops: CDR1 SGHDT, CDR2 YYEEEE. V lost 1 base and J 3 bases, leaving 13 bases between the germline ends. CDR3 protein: CASSLLDDKEETQYF. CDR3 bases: TGTGCCAGCAGCTTGCTGGATGACAAAGAAGAGACCCAGTACTTC.

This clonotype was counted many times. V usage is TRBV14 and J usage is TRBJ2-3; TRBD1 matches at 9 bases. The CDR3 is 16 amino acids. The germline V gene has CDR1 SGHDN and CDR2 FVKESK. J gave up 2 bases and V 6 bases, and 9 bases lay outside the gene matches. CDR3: CASSLGTGTTTDTQYF. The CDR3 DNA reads TGTGCCAGCAGTCTCGGGACAGGGACAACCACAGATACGCAGTATTTT.

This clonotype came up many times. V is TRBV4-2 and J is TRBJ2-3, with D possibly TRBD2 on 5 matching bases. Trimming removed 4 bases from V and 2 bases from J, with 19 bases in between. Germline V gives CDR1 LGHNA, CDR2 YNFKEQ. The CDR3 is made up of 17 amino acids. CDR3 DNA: TGTGCCAGCAGCCCCAACCCGGGGAGAGGCCACACAGATACGCAGTATTTT. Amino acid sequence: CASSPNPGRGHTDTQYF.

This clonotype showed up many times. CDR3 coding DNA: TGTGCCAGCAGTTCAGCCAGACTGAAACCAGGGGATTATCGGTACGAGCAGTACTTC. It specifies CASSSARLKPGDYRYEQYF. V gene TRBV27 combines with J gene TRBJ2-7; tentative D call: TRBD1 (6 bases). The CDR3 is 19 residues long. The germline V gene has CDR1 MNHEY and CDR2 SMNVEV (reference sequence). V lost 4 bases, J lost 4 bases, and 29 bases lay in between.